This T cell receptor beta chain was captured by sequencing in a study of technical replicates of blood from several donors. TCRdb's copy holds only in-frame clones and misses some; the assay was immunoSEQ multiplex PCR. The data show 70,000 to 95,000 clones, more than 90% seen once. Trimming stripped 2 bases from V and 0 bases from J, with 19 bases between. The V gene's germline CDR1 is SNHLY and CDR2 FYNNEI. The CDR3 runs 18 residues. This chain links TRBV2 with TRBJ1-1; maybe TRBD1 (5 bases). Sequenced sample: T cells isolated from PBMCs. This clonotype was sampled from a human donor in good health. Some clones in this sample may be carry-over from other donors' samples. The CDR3 DNA follows: TGTGCCAGCAGTGAACCGACAGTAGCTACCTCCATGAACACTGAAGCTTTCTTT. Encoded protein: CASSEPTVATSMNTEAFF.